The present entry profiles one TCR beta chain with its context. This entry comes from a study of T cell changes during pregnancy in multiple sclerosis. CDR1 is SGHRS, CDR2 YFSETQ, per germline. The length of the CDR3 is 15 residues. Trimming took 5 bases from V and 7 from J; bases not matched to a gene: 7. Produced via immunoSEQ multiplex PCR; TCRdb's table is partial and in-frame only. The repertoire includes about 20,000 clones, about 88% of them detected once, and more than 6% sits in the top ten. Specimen: CD8+ T cells from peripheral blood mononuclear cells, collected in the third trimester of pregnancy. The chain joins TRBV5-1 to TRBJ2-1, with TRBD1 matching over 12 bases. The TCR was taken from a female donor in good health, enrolled as a control in a pregnancy study. CDR3 residues: CASSSGTGGVNEQFF. The CDR3 coding sequence is TGCGCCAGCAGTTCCGGGACAGGGGGCGTAAATGAGCAGTTCTTC.